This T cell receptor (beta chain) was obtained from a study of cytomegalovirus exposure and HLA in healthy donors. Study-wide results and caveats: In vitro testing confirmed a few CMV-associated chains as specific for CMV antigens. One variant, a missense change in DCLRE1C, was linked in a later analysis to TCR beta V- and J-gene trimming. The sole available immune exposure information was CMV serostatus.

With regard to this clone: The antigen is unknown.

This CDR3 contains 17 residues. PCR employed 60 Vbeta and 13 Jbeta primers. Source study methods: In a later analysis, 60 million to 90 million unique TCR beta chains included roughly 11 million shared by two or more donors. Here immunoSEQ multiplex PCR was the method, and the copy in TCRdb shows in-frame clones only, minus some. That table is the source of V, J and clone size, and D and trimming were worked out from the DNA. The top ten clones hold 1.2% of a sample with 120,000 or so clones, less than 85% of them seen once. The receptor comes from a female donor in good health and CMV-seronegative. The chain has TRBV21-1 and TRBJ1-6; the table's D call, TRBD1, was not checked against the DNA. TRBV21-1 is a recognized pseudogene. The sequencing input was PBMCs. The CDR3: CASSNILRGRRNSPLHF. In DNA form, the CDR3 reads TGTGCCAGCAGCAATATACTCAGGGGGCGGAGAAATTCACCCCTCCACTTT.